What follows are 17 T cell receptor beta chains derived from one specimen sequenced in a study of blood T cells in healthy people across ages. Primers used in a second PCR of about 6 to 12 cycles were a sample-barcoded 5' primer and a J-beta primer mix. TCRdb recomputed calls from the 5' RACE reads with MiXCR, one row per CDR3 protein. This sample has roughly 680,000 distinct CDR3 sequences, with around 45% found just once. Sequencing input: blood. The origin of the receptors is a woman aged 55-75 years in good health.

The CDR3 DNA reads as TGTGCCAGCAGTTACTATGGGACAACCACCTACGAGCAGTACTTC. Its protein is CASSYYGTTTYEQYF. The rearrangement links TRBV6-2 or TRBV6-3 to TRBJ2-7, with a tentative D call TRBD1 (6 bases). The V end was cut by 1 base, the J end by 2 bases, with 12 bases between. CDR1 and CDR2 (germline): MNHEY, SVGEGT. The CDR3 is 15 residues long.

This chain connects TRBV4-3 to TRBJ1-2, with D tentatively TRBD1 (6 bases). CDR1 LGHNA and CDR2 YSLEER come from the germline V gene. The CDR3 runs to 15 residues. Between the trimmed V and J ends, which lost 0 bases and 5 bases, there was a span of 13 bases. The CDR3: CASSQDLFQGYGYTF. CDR3 in DNA: TGCGCCAGCAGCCAAGATCTCTTCCAGGGGTATGGCTACACCTTC.

The rearrangement joins TRBV29-1 to TRBJ2-1, with 9 bases aligning to TRBD2. The J segment lost 3 bases and the V segment lost 6 bases, leaving 6 bases of the junction unmatched. In germline, CDR1 is SQVTM, CDR2 ANQGSEA. The CDR3 spans 14 residues. CDR3 in DNA: TGCAGCGTCTCTAGCGGGACGGGCTACAATGAGCAGTTCTTC. Amino acid sequence: CSVSSGTGYNEQFF.

In its sample, this clonotype was seen a few times. The genes are TRBV29-1 and TRBJ2-1; possibly TRBD1 for D (5 bases). The V gene's germline CDR1 is SQVTM and CDR2 ANQGSEA. V was clipped by 4 bases and J by 7 bases, with 20 bases between them. The CDR3 extends over 15 amino acids. The CDR3 loop reads CSVVPDSLPRNEQFF. The CDR3, as DNA: TGCAGCGTTGTGCCAGACAGTCTTCCGAGGAATGAGCAGTTCTTC.

The V and J genes are TRBV5-1 and TRBJ2-3; D is unresolved. Germline V gene sequence: CDR1 SGHRS, CDR2 YFSETQ. Trimming took 2 bases from V and 5 from J, leaving 9 bases between them. This CDR3 has 13 residues. The CDR3 DNA reads TGCGCCAGCAGCTTTGGGTTAGGAGATACGCAGTATTTT. It yields the protein CASSFGLGDTQYF. Full variable domain (outside the CDR3, taken from reference TRBV5-1 and TRBJ2-3): KAGVTQTPRYLIKTRGQQVTLSCSPISGHRSVSWYQQTPGQGLQFLFEYFSETQRNKGNFPGRFSGRQFSNSRSEMNVSTLELGDSALYLCASSFGLGDTQYFGPGTRLTVL.

The chain recombines TRBV5-8 with TRBJ1-4, with D unresolved. Trimming shortened V by 4 bases and J by 0 bases, and 7 bases separated the two germline ends. Germline V CDR1 and CDR2: SGHTS, YDEGEE. The CDR3 totals 14 residues. As DNA, the CDR3 is TGTGCCAGCAGCCCGATCCCAACTAATGAAAAACTGTTTTTT. This translates into CASSPIPTNEKLFF.

This clonotype came up a few times. This chain uses TRBV4-3 with TRBJ1-2; tentatively, D is TRBD1 (5 bases). V lost 0 bases and J 6 bases, leaving 8 bases between the germline ends. This CDR3 has 13 residues. Germline CDR1 reads LGHNA; CDR2 reads YSLEER. The CDR3 sequence: CASSQEVGDGYTF. DNA for the CDR3: TGCGCCAGCAGCCAAGAGGTAGGGGATGGCTACACCTTC.

Points on this clonotype: A much larger clone differs from this one at a single base, so this may be a read error. The chain uses TRBV7-2 and TRBJ2-5; D is ambiguous. The J call is uncertain, as TRBJ2-7 better fits the DNA end. The CDR3 extends over 11 amino acids. The germline V gene encodes CDR1 SGHTA and CDR2 FQGNSA. CDR3: CASSFYREQYF. The CDR3 region has the DNA TGTGCCAGCAGCTTTTATCGCGAGCAGTACTTC.

This clonotype was picked up a small number of times. V and J are TRBV18 and TRBJ2-1; 13 bases match TRBD2. The length of the CDR3 is 16 residues. The V gene end was trimmed by 6 bases and the J gene end by 4 bases; junction bases not matched to a gene: 6. Per germline, CDR1 KGHSH and CDR2 LQKENI. CDR3 DNA sequence: TGTGCCAGCTCTAGGACTAGCGGGAGTCTATACAATGAGCAGTTCTTC. Its protein is CASSRTSGSLYNEQFF.

CDR3 loop: CSVPWTRSTGELFF. CDR3 in DNA: TGCAGCGTTCCTTGGACTAGATCCACCGGGGAGCTGTTTTTT. The chain uses TRBV29-1 and TRBJ2-2; TRBD2 agrees at 7 bases. This CDR3 region has 14 residues. CDR1 is SQVTM, CDR2 ANQGSEA, per germline. V dropped 5 bases and J dropped 4; count of bases not matched to a gene: 7.

The gene calls are TRBV6-2 or TRBV6-3 and TRBJ2-3, with D perhaps TRBD1 (7 bases). V was cut by 5 bases and J by 4 bases, with 16 bases left in between. The germline gives CDR1 MNHEY, CDR2 SVGEGT. This CDR3 has 15 amino acids. This CDR3 is CASSTGEVGADTQYF. The DNA of the CDR3 is TGTGCCAGCAGTACAGGGGAGGTTGGTGCAGATACGCAGTATTTT.

This chain links TRBV20-1 with TRBJ2-4; maybe TRBD1 (5 bases). The closer fit of TRBJ2-7 to the DNA end suggests the J call may be wrong. The CDR3 contains 12 residues. In germline, CDR1 is DFQATT, CDR2 SNEGSKA (reference sequence). The CDR3 here is CSATRQLGEQYF. The CDR3 DNA reads as TGCAGTGCAACCCGACAGTTAGGCGAGCAGTACTTC.

The rearrangement uses TRBV20-1 and TRBJ2-1; no clear D gene. Germline V gives CDR1 DFQATT, CDR2 SNEGSKA (reference sequence). The ends were cut back, 2 bases at V and 9 bases at J, with 20 bases in the middle. The CDR3 extends over 15 amino acids. CDR3 protein: CSARRPAGQSGEQFF. CDR3 coding DNA: TGCAGTGCTAGACGTCCGGCAGGTCAGTCGGGTGAGCAGTTCTTC.

V and J are TRBV7-2 and TRBJ1-5; D ambiguous. V was pared by 3 bases and J by 0 bases, with 12 bases between. The germline V gene has CDR1 SGHTA and CDR2 FQGNSA. The length of the CDR3 is 16 residues. The CDR3 DNA sequence: TGTGCCAGCAGCTTTAAGACCCAGCATAGCAATCAGCCCCAGCATTTT. Its protein is CASSFKTQHSNQPQHF.

The chain employs TRBV6-2 or TRBV6-3 and TRBJ2-1; D perhaps matches TRBD1 (5 bases). V gave up 0 bases and J gave up 5 bases, with 14 bases separating them. Germline V CDR1 and CDR2: MNHEY, SVGEGT. This CDR3 spans 16 amino acids. The CDR3 region has the DNA TGTGCCAGCAGTTACTCGCAGGGTGGGCTTAACAATGAGCAGTTCTTC. It yields the protein CASSYSQGGLNNEQFF.

There are a few counts of this clonotype. CDR3 in amino acids: CAISSIGDTQYF. The DNA for the CDR3 is TGTGCCATCAGTTCTATCGGAGATACGCAGTATTTT. The chain is built from TRBV10-3 and TRBJ2-3; D is undetermined. The CDR3 runs to 12 residues. Trimming shortened V by 5 bases and J by 5 bases, and 8 bases separated the two germline ends. The germline gives CDR1 ENHRY, CDR2 SYGVKD.

Only a few counts were recorded for this clonotype. This rearrangement joins TRBV10-3 to TRBJ1-1; D is unclear. The V gene lost 4 bases and the J gene lost 3 bases, with 9 bases spanning the gap. This CDR3 region has 13 residues. Germline CDR1 and CDR2: ENHRY and SYGVKD. The CDR3 DNA is TGTGCCATCAGTGGTTTTGGAGACACTGAAGCTTTCTTT. Its translation is CAISGFGDTEAFF.